This TCR beta chain was profiled in a study of cytomegalovirus exposure and HLA in healthy donors. Details on this clone: Its antigen remains unidentified.

Study results and limitations: The presence/absence work took it that sequencing depth was about the same across donors. Listed as cytomegalovirus-associated were roughly 180 TCR beta chains. Some V segments could not be told apart, so they were left out, TRBV6-2 and TRBV6-3 among them.

Researchers ran the PCR with 60 Vbeta and 13 Jbeta primers. Produced via immunoSEQ multiplex PCR; TCRdb's table is partial and in-frame only. This table holds about 160,000 clones, 79% found once. The CDR3 runs 14 residues. V trimming: 4 bases; J trimming: 3 bases; junction bases outside the gene matches: 3. The germline gives CDR1 SGHRS, CDR2 YFSETQ. The rearrangement links TRBV5-1 to TRBJ2-5; TRBD1 agrees at 10 bases. What was sequenced was PBMCs. This sequence originates from a man aged 50 or older in good health and CMV-seropositive. The CDR3 protein is CASSIGTGEETQYF. In DNA form, the CDR3 reads TGCGCCAGCAGCATAGGGACAGGGGAAGAGACCCAGTACTTC.